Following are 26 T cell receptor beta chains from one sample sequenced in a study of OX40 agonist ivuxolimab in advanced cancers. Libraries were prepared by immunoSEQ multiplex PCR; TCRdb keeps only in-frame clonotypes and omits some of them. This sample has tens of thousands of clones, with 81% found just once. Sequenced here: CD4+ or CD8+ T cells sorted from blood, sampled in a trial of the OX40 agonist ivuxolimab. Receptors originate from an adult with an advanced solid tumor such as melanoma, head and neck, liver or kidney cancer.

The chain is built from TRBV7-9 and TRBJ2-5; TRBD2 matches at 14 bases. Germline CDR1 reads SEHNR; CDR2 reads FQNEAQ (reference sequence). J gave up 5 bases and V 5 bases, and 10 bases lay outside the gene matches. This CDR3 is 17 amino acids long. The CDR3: CASSPRTSGGFRETQYF. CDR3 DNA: TGTGCCAGCAGCCCCAGGACTAGCGGGGGGTTTAGGGAGACCCAGTACTTC. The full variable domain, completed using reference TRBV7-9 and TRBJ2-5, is DTGVSQNPRHKITKRGQNVTFRCDPISEHNRLYWYRQTLGQGPEFLTYFQNEAQLEKSRLLSDRFSAERPKGSFSTLEIQRTEQGDSAMYLCASSPRTSGGFRETQYFGPGTRLLVL.

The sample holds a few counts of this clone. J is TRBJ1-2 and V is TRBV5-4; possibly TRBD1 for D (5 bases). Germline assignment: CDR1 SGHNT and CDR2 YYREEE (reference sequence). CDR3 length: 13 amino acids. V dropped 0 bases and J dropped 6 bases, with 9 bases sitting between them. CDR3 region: CASSLGQGDGYTF. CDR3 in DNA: TGTGCCAGCAGCTTGGGGCAGGGAGATGGCTACACCTTC.

CDR3 DNA sequence: TGTGCCAGCAGCTTGAGTCAGGGAGGTCTAGGCCAAGAGACCCAGTACTTC. The encoded protein is CASSLSQGGLGQETQYF. The chain recombines TRBV7-9 with TRBJ2-5; D perhaps matches TRBD2 (6 bases). Germline values: CDR1 SEHNR, CDR2 FQNEAQ (reference sequence). Trimming left V 3 bases short and J 1 base short, with 18 bases between. This CDR3 has 17 amino acids.

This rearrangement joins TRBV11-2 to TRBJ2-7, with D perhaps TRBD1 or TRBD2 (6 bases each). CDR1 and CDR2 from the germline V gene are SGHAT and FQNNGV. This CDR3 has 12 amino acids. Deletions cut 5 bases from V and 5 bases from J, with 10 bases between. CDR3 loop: CASSAGGHEQYF. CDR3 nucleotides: TGTGCCAGCAGCGCCGGGGGCCACGAGCAGTACTTC. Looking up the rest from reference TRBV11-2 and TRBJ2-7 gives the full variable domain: EAGVAQSPRYKIIEKRQSVAFWCNPISGHATLYWYQQILGQGPKLLIQFQNNGVVDDSQLPKDRFSAERLKGVDSTLKIQPAKLEDSAVYLCASSAGGHEQYFGPGTRLTVT.

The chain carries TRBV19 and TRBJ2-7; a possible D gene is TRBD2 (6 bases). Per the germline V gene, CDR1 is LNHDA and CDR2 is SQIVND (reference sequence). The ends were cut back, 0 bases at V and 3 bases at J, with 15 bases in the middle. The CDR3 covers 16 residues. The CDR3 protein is CASSIDLGGSIYEQYF. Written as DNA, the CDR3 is TGTGCCAGTAGTATAGATCTGGGGGGTTCTATCTACGAGCAGTACTTC.

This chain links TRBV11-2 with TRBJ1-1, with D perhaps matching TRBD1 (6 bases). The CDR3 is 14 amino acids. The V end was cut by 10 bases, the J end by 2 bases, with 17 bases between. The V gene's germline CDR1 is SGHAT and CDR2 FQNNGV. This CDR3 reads CATRMTGPNTEAFF. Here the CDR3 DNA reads TGTGCCACCAGAATGACAGGCCCAAACACTGAAGCTTTCTTT.

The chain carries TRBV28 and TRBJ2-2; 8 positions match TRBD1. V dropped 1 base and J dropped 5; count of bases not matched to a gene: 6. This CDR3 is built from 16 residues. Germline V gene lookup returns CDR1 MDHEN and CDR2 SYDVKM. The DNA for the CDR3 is TGTGCCAGCAGTTTATCCTCGACAGGGGCTACCGGGGAGCTGTTTTTT. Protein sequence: CASSLSSTGATGELFF.

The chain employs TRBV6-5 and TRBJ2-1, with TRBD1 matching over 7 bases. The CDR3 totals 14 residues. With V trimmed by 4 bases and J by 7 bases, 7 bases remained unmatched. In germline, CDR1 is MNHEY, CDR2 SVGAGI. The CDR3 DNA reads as TGTGCCAGCAGTTGGACAGGTCCCCTTAATGAGCAGTTCTTC. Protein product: CASSWTGPLNEQFF.

CDR3 in DNA: TGTGCCAGCAGCCCGAACAGGGCCCTACAAGAGACCCAGTACTTC. This codes for CASSPNRALQETQYF. The rearrangement links TRBV4-2 to TRBJ2-5; TRBD1 is a possible D gene (6 bases). Trimming cost V 4 bases and J 2 bases, with 14 bases left between them. This CDR3 region has 15 residues. Per germline, CDR1 LGHNA and CDR2 YNFKEQ.

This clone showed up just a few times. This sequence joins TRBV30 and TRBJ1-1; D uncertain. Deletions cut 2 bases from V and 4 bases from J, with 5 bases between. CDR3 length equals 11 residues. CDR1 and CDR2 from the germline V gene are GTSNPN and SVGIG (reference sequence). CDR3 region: CAWSRSTEAFF. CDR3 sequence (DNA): TGTGCCTGGAGTAGGAGCACTGAAGCTTTCTTT.

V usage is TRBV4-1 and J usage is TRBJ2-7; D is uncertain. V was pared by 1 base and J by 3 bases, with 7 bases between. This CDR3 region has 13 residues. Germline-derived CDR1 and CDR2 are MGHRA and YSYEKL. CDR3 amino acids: CASSQGLFYEQYF. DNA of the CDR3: TGCGCCAGCAGCCAAGGGCTATTCTACGAGCAGTACTTC.

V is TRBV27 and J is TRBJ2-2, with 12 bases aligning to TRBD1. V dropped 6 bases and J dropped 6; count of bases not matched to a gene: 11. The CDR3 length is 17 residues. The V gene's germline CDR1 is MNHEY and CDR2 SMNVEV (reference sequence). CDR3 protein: CASSQARDRGRAGELFF. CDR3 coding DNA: TGTGCCAGCAGCCAAGCCCGGGACAGGGGGCGCGCCGGGGAGCTGTTTTTT.

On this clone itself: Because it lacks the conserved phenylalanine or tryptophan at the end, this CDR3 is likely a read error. The CDR3 nucleotides are TGCGCCAGCAGTCCCACGGAAAACTTCCTGAACACTGAAGCTTTCCTT. It encodes CASSPTENFLNTEAFL. This rearrangement joins TRBV4-3 to TRBJ1-1; no definite D call. V was clipped by 6 bases and J by 0 bases, with 17 bases between them. The CDR3 runs to 16 residues. CDR1 is LGHNA, CDR2 YSLEER, per germline.

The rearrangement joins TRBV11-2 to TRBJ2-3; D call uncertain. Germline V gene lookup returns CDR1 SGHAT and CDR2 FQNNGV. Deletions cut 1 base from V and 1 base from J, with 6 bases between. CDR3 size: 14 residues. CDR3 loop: CASSLGLGTDTQYF. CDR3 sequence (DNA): TGTGCCAGCAGCTTAGGGCTAGGCACAGATACGCAGTATTTT. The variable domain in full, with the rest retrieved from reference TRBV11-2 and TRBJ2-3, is EAGVAQSPRYKIIEKRQSVAFWCNPISGHATLYWYQQILGQGPKLLIQFQNNGVVDDSQLPKDRFSAERLKGVDSTLKIQPAKLEDSAVYLCASSLGLGTDTQYFGPGTRLTVL.

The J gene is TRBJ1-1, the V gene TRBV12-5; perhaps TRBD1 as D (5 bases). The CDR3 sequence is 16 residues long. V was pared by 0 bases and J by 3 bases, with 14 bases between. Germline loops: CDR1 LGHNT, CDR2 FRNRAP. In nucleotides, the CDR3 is TGTGCTAGTGGTTTGGTACTCGACAGTTCCGACACTGAAGCTTTCTTT. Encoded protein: CASGLVLDSSDTEAFF.

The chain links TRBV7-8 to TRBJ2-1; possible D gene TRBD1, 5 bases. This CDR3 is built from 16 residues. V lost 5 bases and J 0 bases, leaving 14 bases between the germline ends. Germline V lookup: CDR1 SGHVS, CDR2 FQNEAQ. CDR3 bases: TGTGCCAGCAGCGCCACAGGTTTGAGCTCCTACAATGAGCAGTTCTTC. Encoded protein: CASSATGLSSYNEQFF. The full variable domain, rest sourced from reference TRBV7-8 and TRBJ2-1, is GAGVSQSPRYKVAKRGQDVALRCDPISGHVSLFWYQQALGQGPEFLTYFQNEAQLDKSGLPSDRFFAERPEGSVSTLKIQRTQQEDSAVYLCASSATGLSSYNEQFFGPGTRLTVL.

The CDR3 DNA sequence: TGTGCCACCGGGACCTCCGGTGGGACTGAAGCTTTCTTT. Amino acids: CATGTSGGTEAFF. The chain couples TRBV2 to TRBJ1-1; D is possibly TRBD1 (5 bases). V lost 10 bases, J lost 5 bases, and 17 bases lay in between. CDR1 and CDR2 from the germline V gene are SNHLY and FYNNEI. This CDR3 has 13 amino acids.

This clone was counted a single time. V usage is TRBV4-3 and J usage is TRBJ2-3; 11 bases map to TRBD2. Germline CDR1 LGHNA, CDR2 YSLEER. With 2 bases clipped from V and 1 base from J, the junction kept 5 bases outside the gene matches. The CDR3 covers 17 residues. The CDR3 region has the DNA TGCGCCAGCAGCCAAACGGGACTAGCGGACCGCACAGATACGCAGTATTTT. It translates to CASSQTGLADRTDTQYF.

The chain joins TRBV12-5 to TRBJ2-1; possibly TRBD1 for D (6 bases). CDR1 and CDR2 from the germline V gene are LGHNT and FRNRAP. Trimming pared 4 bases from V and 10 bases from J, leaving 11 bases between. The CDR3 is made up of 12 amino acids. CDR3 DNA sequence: TGTGCTAGTGGTTCCATGGGGACAGAGCAGTTCTTC. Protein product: CASGSMGTEQFF. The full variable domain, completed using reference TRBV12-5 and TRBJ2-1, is DARVTQTPRHKVTEMGQEVTMRCQPILGHNTVFWYRQTMMQGLELLAYFRNRAPLDDSGMPKDRFSAEMPDATLATLKIQPSEPRDSAVYFCASGSMGTEQFFGPGTRLTVL.

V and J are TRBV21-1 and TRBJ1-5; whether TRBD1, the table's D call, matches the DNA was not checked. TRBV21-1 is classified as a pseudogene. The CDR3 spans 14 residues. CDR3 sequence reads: CASSFRARSQPQHF. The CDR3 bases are TGTGCCAGCAGCTTCAGGGCCAGGAGTCAGCCCCAGCATTTT.

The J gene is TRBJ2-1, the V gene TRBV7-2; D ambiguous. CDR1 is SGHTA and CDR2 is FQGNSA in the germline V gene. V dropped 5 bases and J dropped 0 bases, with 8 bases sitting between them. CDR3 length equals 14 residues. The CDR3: CASSPVGSYNEQFF. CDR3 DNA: TGTGCCAGCAGCCCCGTGGGCTCCTACAATGAGCAGTTCTTC.

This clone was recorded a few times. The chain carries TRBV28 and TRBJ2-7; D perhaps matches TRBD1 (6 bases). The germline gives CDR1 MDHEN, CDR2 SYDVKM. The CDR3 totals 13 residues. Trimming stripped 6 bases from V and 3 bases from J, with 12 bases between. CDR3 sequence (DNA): TGTGCCAGCAGCTTCAGGGGAGACTACGAGCAGTACTTC. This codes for CASSFRGDYEQYF. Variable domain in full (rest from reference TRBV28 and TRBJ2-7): DVKVTQSSRYLVKRTGEKVFLECVQDMDHENMFWYRQDPGLGLRLIYFSYDVKMKEKGDIPEGYSVSREKKERFSLILESASTNQTSMYLCASSFRGDYEQYFGPGTRLTVT.

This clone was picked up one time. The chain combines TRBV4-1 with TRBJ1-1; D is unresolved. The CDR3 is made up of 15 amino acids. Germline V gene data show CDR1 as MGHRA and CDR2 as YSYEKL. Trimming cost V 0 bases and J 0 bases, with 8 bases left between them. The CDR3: CASSQERAVNTEAFF. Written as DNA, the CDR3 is TGCGCCAGCAGCCAAGAAAGGGCGGTGAACACTGAAGCTTTCTTT.

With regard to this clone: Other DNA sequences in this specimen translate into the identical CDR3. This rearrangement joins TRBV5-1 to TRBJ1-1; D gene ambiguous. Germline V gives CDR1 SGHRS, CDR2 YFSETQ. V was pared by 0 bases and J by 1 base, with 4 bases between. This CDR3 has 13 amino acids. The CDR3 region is CASSLGGNTEAFF. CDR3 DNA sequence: TGCGCCAGCAGCTTGGGGGGGAACACTGAAGCTTTCTTT.

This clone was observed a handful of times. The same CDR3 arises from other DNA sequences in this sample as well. The CDR3: CASSSLSSYNEQFF. The CDR3 DNA sequence: TGTGCCAGCAGTTCCCTTTCCTCCTACAATGAGCAGTTCTTC. The chain couples TRBV27 to TRBJ2-1; D remains unclear. Per germline, CDR1 MNHEY and CDR2 SMNVEV (reference sequence). Trimming took off 4 bases at V and 0 bases at J, with 7 bases between the two ends. The CDR3 length is 14 residues.

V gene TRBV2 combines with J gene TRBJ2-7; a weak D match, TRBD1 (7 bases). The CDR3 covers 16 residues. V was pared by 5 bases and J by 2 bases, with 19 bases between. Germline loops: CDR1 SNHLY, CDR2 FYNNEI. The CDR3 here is CASSFDREASTYEQYF. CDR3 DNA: TGTGCCAGCAGTTTCGACAGGGAGGCCTCGACCTACGAGCAGTACTTC.